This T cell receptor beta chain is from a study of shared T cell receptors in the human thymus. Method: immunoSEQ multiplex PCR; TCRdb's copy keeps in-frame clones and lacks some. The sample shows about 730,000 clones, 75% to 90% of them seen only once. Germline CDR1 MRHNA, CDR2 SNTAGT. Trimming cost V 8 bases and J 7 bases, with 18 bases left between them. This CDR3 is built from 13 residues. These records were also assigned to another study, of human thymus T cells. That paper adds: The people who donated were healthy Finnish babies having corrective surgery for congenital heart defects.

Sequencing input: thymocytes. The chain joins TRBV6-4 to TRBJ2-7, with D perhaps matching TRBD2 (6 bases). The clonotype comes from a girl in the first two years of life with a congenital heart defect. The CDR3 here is CASSPYRGREQYF. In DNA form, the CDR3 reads TGTGCCAGCTCCCCGTATCGGGGGAGGGAGCAGTACTTC.